Detailed here is one TCR beta chain. As originally analysed: Estimated nucleated cell counts came from reference gene primer amplification. Some clones are missing from TCRdb's copy, which holds only in-frame ones; the method was immunoSEQ multiplex PCR. From that table come the V and J calls and clone size; the DNA was used to work out D and trimming. Counted here are approximately 22,000 clones, 75% to 95% occurring once; the ten biggest clones make up around 7%. The sample comes from a study of blood T cell repertoires in COVID-19. On the study more broadly: Donors in the United States, Italy and Spain gave samples during acute or convalescent COVID-19. In each case, the material was cDNA or gDNA derived from T cells, B-cell-depleted T cells, or PBMCs.

Trimming left V 0 bases short and J 4 bases short, with 10 bases between. The CDR3 is 14 residues long. Germline values: CDR1 SGDLS, CDR2 YYNGEE. This chain joins TRBV9 and TRBJ2-5, with D perhaps TRBD2 (6 bases). Sequenced input: peripheral blood. The receptor was derived from a man aged 65 to 85 with active COVID-19. The CDR3 DNA reads TGTGCCAGCAGCGTAGGTCTTAGCGGAGAGACCCAGTACTTC. It specifies CASSVGLSGETQYF.